The rows below give T cell receptor beta chains drawn from one sample of a study of cytomegalovirus exposure and HLA in healthy donors. The assay was immunoSEQ multiplex PCR, and TCRdb's table has in-frame clones only and misses some. The repertoire includes about 180,000 clones, just over 75% of them detected once, and roughly 3.7% sits in the top ten. Sequenced input: PBMCs. The receptors stem from an older woman in good health and CMV-seropositive. CDR3s include the opening cysteine and the closing phenylalanine or tryptophan. D genes are given only for firm matches. Expanded clones get a size class; other rows say once, few or many, or leave the size out.

abundance	d_gene	j_gene	v_gene	CDR3nt	CDR3aa
NA	TRBD1	TRBJ2-7	TRBV18	TGTGCCAGCTCACCACAGTTGGACAGGGGGTCCGAGCAGTACTTC	CASSPQLDRGSEQYF
NA	TRBD1	TRBJ2-1	TRBV7-3	TGTGCCAGCAGCTTGGGACAGGTTGGCGATGAGCAGTTCTTC	CASSLGQVGDEQFF
NA	NA	TRBJ2-3	TRBV5-1	TGCGCCAGCAGCTTGAGCCTGACAGGAGACACAGATACGCAGTATTTT	CASSLSLTGDTDTQYF
NA	NA	TRBJ2-1	TRBV5-7	TGTGCCAGCAGTTCCCGGTGGGGGCCATACAATGAGCAGTTCTTC	CASSSRWGPYNEQFF
NA	TRBD1	TRBJ2-2	TRBV5-1	TGCGCCAGCAAACCCCGCCAGGGGGTAACCCGAAATAAGAACACCGGGGAGCTGTTTTTT	CASKPRQGVTRNKNTGELFF
NA	TRBD1	TRBJ2-2	TRBV7-3	TGTGCCAGCAGCTTTTCAGGGGGCATAGGCGCCGGGGAGCTGTTTTTT	CASSFSGGIGAGELFF
NA	TRBD2	TRBJ2-3	TRBV30	TGTGCCTGGAGTGTATTTGCCCTAGCGGGGGGGACAGATACGCAGTATTTT	CAWSVFALAGGTDTQYF
NA	TRBD2	TRBJ2-1	TRBV27	TGTGCCAGCACCATGACTAGCCGAAGCTCCTACAATGAGCAGTTCTTC	CASTMTSRSSYNEQFF
NA	TRBD1	TRBJ2-7	TRBV6-1	TGTGCCAGCAGTGAACGAACCGGGACAGGGGGGTACGAGCAGTACTTC	CASSERTGTGGYEQYF
few	TRBD2	TRBJ2-1	TRBV27	TGTGCCAGCAGTTTAACGGGACTAGCAATTAACTATGAGCAGTTCTTC	CASSLTGLAINYEQFF
few	NA	TRBJ2-6	TRBV9	TGTGCCAGCAGCGTAATGGACACCGGGGCCAACGTCCTGACTTTC	CASSVMDTGANVLTF
NA	TRBD1	TRBJ2-5	TRBV5-1	TGCGCCAGCAGCCCGGGACAGCGCACGAAAGAGACCCAGTACTTC	CASSPGQRTKETQYF
NA	NA	TRBJ2-1	TRBV14	TGTGCCAGCAGCCACCCCCGACTAGGACCTTGGGGAGATGAGCAGTTCTTC	CASSHPRLGPWGDEQFF
NA	NA	TRBJ2-1	TRBV28	TGTGCCAGCAGTACGACAGATCTTCGTCAGTTCTTC	CASSTTDLRQFF
NA	NA	TRBJ2-3	TRBV9	TGTGCCAGCAGCGTAGGTTTACAGGATAGCACAGATACGCAGTATTTT	CASSVGLQDSTDTQYF
NA	NA	TRBJ2-2	TRBV28	TGTGCCAGCAGTCCAGGCTCGACAGGAGGTCCCGGGGAGCTGTTTTTT	CASSPGSTGGPGELFF
NA	NA	TRBJ2-5	TRBV7-9	TGTGCCAGCAGCCGTGAAGAGACCCAGTACTTC	CASSREETQYF
NA	TRBD1	TRBJ2-5	TRBV5-1	TGCGCCAGCAGCCCGACAGGGGGGAGTGCAGAGACCCAGTACTTC	CASSPTGGSAETQYF
NA	NA	TRBJ2-3	TRBV11-1	TGTGCCAGCAGCCGAATGACGAGGGGGGATACGCAGTATTTT	CASSRMTRGDTQYF
NA	NA	TRBJ2-7	TRBV27	TGTGCCAGCACTTCCTGGGGGGAGGCTACCTACGAGCAGTACTTC	CASTSWGEATYEQYF
NA	TRBD1	TRBJ2-5	TRBV6-5	TGTGCCAGCAGGACAGGGGGGGAGACCCAGTACTTC	CASRTGGETQYF
NA	NA	TRBJ2-2	TRBV19	TGTGCCAGTAAAGATCAGGGAGGTATGGGCACCGGGGAGCTGTTTTTT	CASKDQGGMGTGELFF
NA	NA	TRBJ2-7	TRBV7-9	TGTGCCAGCACCCCGGAGGCTCTCACCTACGAGCAGTACTTC	CASTPEALTYEQYF
NA	NA	TRBJ2-2	TRBV25-1	TGTGCCAGCAGTGAATTAAAACAGGGCAGGAACACCGGGGAGCTGTTTTTT	CASSELKQGRNTGELFF
NA	TRBD2	TRBJ2-5	TRBV28	TGTGCCAGTAAAACTAGCGGGAGAAGTCCCTACCAAGAGACCCAGTACTTC	CASKTSGRSPYQETQYF
NA	NA	TRBJ2-7	TRBV5-6	TGTGCCAGCAGCTTGGAGGTTGGAGACGAGCAGTACTTC	CASSLEVGDEQYF
NA	TRBD1	TRBJ1-6	TRBV6-5	TGTGCCAGCAGTTACGGGGACAGCCGGTGGCCCCTCCACTTT	CASSYGDSRWPLHF
once	NA	TRBJ1-4	TRBV29-1	TGCAGCGTTGACCCGACAGGCCGTAATGAAAAACTGTTTTTT	CSVDPTGRNEKLFF
NA	NA	TRBJ2-3	TRBV30	TGTGCCTGGAGGTACTCGGGAGAGACGCAGTATTTT	CAWRYSGETQYF
NA	NA	TRBJ2-6	TRBV9	TGTGCCAGCAGCGTAGCTCCGTCTGGGGCCAACGTCCTGACTTTC	CASSVAPSGANVLTF
once	TRBD2	TRBJ2-5	TRBV6-1	TGTGCCAGCAGGGGACTAGCGGGGCAAGAGACCCAGTACTTC	CASRGLAGQETQYF
NA	TRBD2	TRBJ2-5	TRBV28	TGTGCCAGCAGTAGAAGACTAGCGGGAGGGGAGACCCAGTACTTC	CASSRRLAGGETQYF
NA	NA	TRBJ1-1	TRBV29-1	TGCAGCGCCCAAAAAGGGGGTCAGATCACTGAAGCTTTCTTT	CSAQKGGQITEAFF
NA	NA	TRBJ1-2	TRBV5-4	TGTGCCAGCAGCTTGGGGCTGGGGGGACTCTATGGCTACACCTTC	CASSLGLGGLYGYTF
NA	TRBD2	TRBJ2-7	TRBV5-5	TGTGCCAGCAGCTCAGGACTAGCGGACCTCTACGAGCAGTACTTC	CASSSGLADLYEQYF
NA	NA	TRBJ2-3	TRBV5-1	TGCGCCAGCAGCAGATTTGGGAGGACTTCTAGCACAGATACGCAGTATTTT	CASSRFGRTSSTDTQYF
NA	TRBD1	TRBJ1-1	TRBV6-5	TGTGCCAGCACGGGACAGGGGGTTGCCTACACTGAAGCTTTCTTT	CASTGQGVAYTEAFF
once	NA	TRBJ1-5	TRBV21-1	TGTGCCAGCAGCAAGCGGGGGGACGAGGGGGATTCCCAGGGTCAGCCCCAGCATTTT	CASSKRGDEGDSQGQPQHF
NA	NA	TRBJ1-5	TRBV2	TGTGCCAGCAGTACCCACGGGGTAGGGAATCAGCCCCAGCATTTT	CASSTHGVGNQPQHF
NA	TRBD1	TRBJ1-1	TRBV4-3	TGCGCCAGCAGCCAAGATTGGGGACAGGACGCCCTCTTGAACACTGAAGCTTTCTTT	CASSQDWGQDALLNTEAFF
few	NA	TRBJ1-4	TRBV5-1	TGCGCCAGCACGTTGTTTCCTGCAACTAATGAAAAACTGTTTTTT	CASTLFPATNEKLFF
NA	TRBD1	TRBJ2-7	TRBV7-2	TGTGCCAGCAGCCGGGACAGGAACTCTGGGGAGCAGTACTTC	CASSRDRNSGEQYF
few	NA	TRBJ1-1	TRBV4-1	TGCGCCAGCAGCCAAGATGTAAAGGGGAATAGGCGGAACACTGAAGCTTTCTTT	CASSQDVKGNRRNTEAFF
once	TRBD1	TRBJ1-1	TRBV28	TGTGCCAGCAGTTTTCAGGGGGGTAACACTGAAGCTTTCTTT	CASSFQGGNTEAFF
NA	TRBD2	TRBJ2-4	TRBV9	TGTGCCAGCAGCGGATTAGCGGGGGGCGGCAGTCAGTACTTC	CASSGLAGGGSQYF
few	TRBD1	TRBJ1-4	TRBV9	TGTGCCAGCAGCCCCGGGGACAGGGATAGTGAAAAACTGTTTTTT	CASSPGDRDSEKLFF
NA	NA	TRBJ2-3	TRBV9	TGTGCCAGCAGCGAGGGCTCAGCGGTGAGCACAGATACGCAGTATTTT	CASSEGSAVSTDTQYF
few	TRBD1	TRBJ2-7	TRBV9	TGTGCCAGCAGCGTAGCTACAGGGGGCTACGAGCAGTACTTC	CASSVATGGYEQYF
NA	NA	TRBJ2-7	TRBV28	TGTGCCAGCAGTTTGACTCACTACGAGCAGTACTTC	CASSLTHYEQYF
NA	NA	TRBJ1-1	TRBV5-1	TGCGCCAGCAGCTCCAGGGATATCGGCACTGAAGCTTTCTTT	CASSSRDIGTEAFF
NA	NA	TRBJ2-7	TRBV9	TGTGCCAGCAGCGACTCCTTATCTCGAGGGCTAGCGCCCCACGAGCAGTACTTC	CASSDSLSRGLAPHEQYF
NA	NA	TRBJ1-5	TRBV6-5	TGTGCCAGCAGTCACCAGACGGGAGTGGGACAGCCCCAGCATTTT	CASSHQTGVGQPQHF
NA	NA	TRBJ1-6	TRBV28	TGTGCCAGCAGTTGGGGGCAGATGAATTCACCCCTCCACTTT	CASSWGQMNSPLHF
NA	TRBD1	TRBJ1-6	TRBV6-1	TGTGCCAGCAGATCCGGGACAGCTAATTCACCCCTCCACTTT	CASRSGTANSPLHF
NA	NA	TRBJ2-7	TRBV7-9	TGTTCCAGCAGCTTATTGGGGGGGGCGCGTTCCTACGAGCAGTACTTC	CSSSLLGGARSYEQYF